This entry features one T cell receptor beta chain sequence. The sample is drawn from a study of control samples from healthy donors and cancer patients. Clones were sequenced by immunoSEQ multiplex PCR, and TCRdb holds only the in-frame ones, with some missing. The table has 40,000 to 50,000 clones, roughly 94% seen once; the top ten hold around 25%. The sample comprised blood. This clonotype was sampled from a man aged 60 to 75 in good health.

The CDR3 is CASWGDTQYF. The CDR3 DNA reads TGTGCCAGCTGGGGAGATACGCAGTATTTT. The rearrangement links TRBV27 to TRBJ2-3; no reliable D call. Germline values: CDR1 MNHEY, CDR2 SMNVEV (reference sequence). V shed 8 bases and J shed 5 bases, with 5 bases lying between them. CDR3 length: 10 amino acids.